Listed below are T cell receptor beta chains from one sample, sequenced in a study of blood T cell repertoires in COVID-19. Here immunoSEQ multiplex PCR was the method, and the copy in TCRdb shows in-frame clones only, minus some. The sample consists of under 200,000 clones, 70% to 90% of them appearing once. Material for sequencing was peripheral blood. The receptors derive from a man aged 35 to 55 with active or convalescent COVID-19. The CDR3 runs from the conserved cysteine through the conserved F or W. The D gene is left open where the match is weak. Clone size is stated in some rows and not others, as once, few, many or a class when expanded.

TGCGCCAGCAGCTTGGCCAGGGCTCAAGGGGGCACTGAAGCTTTCTTT	CASSLARAQGGTEAFF	NA	TRBJ1-1	NA	TRBV5-1
TGTGCCAGCAGTGAATACCAGGACAGGAGCGATCAGCCCCAGCATTTT	CASSEYQDRSDQPQHF	NA	TRBJ1-5	TRBD1	TRBV6-1
TGTGCCAGTAGTATAAGGGAGGAGCAGGCCTATGGCTACACCTTC	CASSIREEQAYGYTF	NA	TRBJ1-2	NA	TRBV19
TGTGCCAGCAGCTTTGAACTAGCGGGAGGCACAGATACGCAGTATTTT	CASSFELAGGTDTQYF	NA	TRBJ2-3	TRBD2	TRBV3-1/TRBV3-2
TGTGCCAGCAGCCAAGCGGACTACGAGCAGTACTTC	CASSQADYEQYF	NA	TRBJ2-7	NA	TRBV7-9
TGTGCCAGCAGCCCCGCAGGGAACACTGAAGCTTTCTTT	CASSPAGNTEAFF	NA	TRBJ1-1	NA	TRBV7-8
TGTGCCAGCAGCCTATGGACAGGCCAAGAGACCCAGTACTTC	CASSLWTGQETQYF	NA	TRBJ2-5	TRBD1	TRBV5-5
TGTGCCAGCAGCGAGGGACTAGCGGGAACCCAAGAGACCCAGTACTTC	CASSEGLAGTQETQYF	NA	TRBJ2-5	TRBD2	TRBV25-1
TGTGCCTGGAGTCGGGTTTATAGCAATCAGCCCCAGCATTTT	CAWSRVYSNQPQHF	few	TRBJ1-5	NA	TRBV30
TGTGCCAGCAGTTACTTCGCGGGAGTACATTTAATGACCCAGTACTTC	CASSYFAGVHLMTQYF	NA	TRBJ2-5	TRBD2	TRBV6-5
TGTGCCAGCTCACGCGGACAGGGGGCAAATCAGCCCCAGCATTTT	CASSRGQGANQPQHF	once	TRBJ1-5	TRBD1	TRBV18
TGTGCCAGCAGACAGGGGGTGAACACTGAAGCTTTCTTT	CASRQGVNTEAFF	NA	TRBJ1-1	TRBD1	TRBV7-8
TGTGCCAGCAGCTCCTCGTCTGGGAGGGAGACCCAGTACTTC	CASSSSSGRETQYF	once	TRBJ2-5	NA	TRBV7-2
TGTGCCTGGAGTGTAGGGGCCCTGGAGGAGACCCAGTACTTC	CAWSVGALEETQYF	NA	TRBJ2-5	NA	TRBV30
TGTGCCAGTAGTATAGGGCAGGGGCTGCTTGGCTACACCTTC	CASSIGQGLLGYTF	once	TRBJ1-2	NA	TRBV19
TGTGCCAGTAGTATTGTGAGCTCTGGAAACACCATATATTTT	CASSIVSSGNTIYF	NA	TRBJ1-3	NA	TRBV19
TGTGCCAGCAGCTACGACACAGGGGTAGGGACTGAAGCTTTCTTT	CASSYDTGVGTEAFF	NA	TRBJ1-1	TRBD1	TRBV11-3
TGTGCCAGCAGCTTGGGCACAGGGGCTGAAAAACTGTTTTTT	CASSLGTGAEKLFF	once	TRBJ1-4	TRBD1	TRBV5-4
TGCGCCAGCAGCTTGGTAGTGGGGACAGCACTCCTCTTAGCCAAAAACATTCAGTACTTC	CASSLVVGTALLLAKNIQYF	NA	TRBJ2-4	TRBD1	TRBV5-1
TGTGCCAGCAGCTGGGACTTGAACACTGAAGCTTTCTTT	CASSWDLNTEAFF	NA	TRBJ1-1	NA	TRBV7-2
TGCGCCAGCCTCGAGACTAGCGGGAGCAGCGAGCAGTTCTTC	CASLETSGSSEQFF	NA	TRBJ2-1	TRBD2	TRBV5-1
TGTGCCAGCTCGACCAGAGGGAATGGCTACACCTTC	CASSTRGNGYTF	NA	TRBJ1-2	NA	TRBV28
TGTGCCAGCTCACCTCCCCAGGGGGCGAGCACTGAAGCTTTCTTT	CASSPPQGASTEAFF	NA	TRBJ1-1	TRBD1	TRBV18
TGTGCCATCAGTGAAAGACAGGCGGAGCAGTTCTTC	CAISERQAEQFF	once	TRBJ2-1	NA	TRBV10-3
TGCGCCAGCAGCAGCACTAGTGATACCGGGGAGCTGTTTTTT	CASSSTSDTGELFF	NA	TRBJ2-2	NA	TRBV5-1
TGTGCCAGCAAGAACAGGGCTTATGGCTACACCTTC	CASKNRAYGYTF	NA	TRBJ1-2	NA	TRBV6-5
TGTGCCTGTACAGGGTTAGCCAAAAACATTCAGTACTTC	CACTGLAKNIQYF	NA	TRBJ2-4	NA	TRBV19
TGTGCCAGCAGCCCATTTTCGGGAGTAGGTAATGAGCAGTTCTTC	CASSPFSGVGNEQFF	once	TRBJ2-1	NA	TRBV3-1/TRBV3-2
TGTGCCAGCAGCACCTTGACTAGCGGGAGGTACAATGAGCAGTTCTTC	CASSTLTSGRYNEQFF	NA	TRBJ2-1	TRBD2	TRBV9
TGCAGCGTTCAGGGGAAGACCAATGAGCAGTTCTTC	CSVQGKTNEQFF	NA	TRBJ2-1	NA	TRBV29-1
TGCAGCGTACAACTGACAGGGGGCACTGAAGCTTTCTTT	CSVQLTGGTEAFF	few	TRBJ1-1	TRBD1	TRBV29-1